This T cell receptor (beta chain) came from a study of molecular identifiers for immune sequencing clone quantification. Regarding the study as a whole: Clones above 20 RNA copies contained over 98% of effector molecules and under 1% of naive molecules.

Listed TCR primers and previously described methods were used for bulk TCR libraries. Via MiXCR, TCRdb re-called the PCR reads, giving one row per CDR3 protein. The data show more than 10,000 distinct CDR3 sequences, under 20% seen once. This clonotype was counted ten times or more. Its antigen is still unknown. The ends lost 4 bases at V and 4 bases at J; junction bases unmatched: 9. The germline V gene has CDR1 SGHDT and CDR2 YYEEEE. The CDR3 has 15 amino acids. The clonotype comes from a human donor in good health. Some libraries in this study had Jurkat cell RNA spiked in. The sample was naive CD8+ T cells from blood, with Jurkat cell RNA spiked in. Subset in this sample: FACS-sorted CD8+CD4-CCR7+CD45RA+ naive T cells. The chain is built from TRBV5-6 and TRBJ2-3, with 7 bases matching TRBD2. The CDR3 region is CASSREGGLADTQYF. The CDR3 DNA reads as TGTGCCAGCAGCCGAGAGGGAGGGCTCGCAGATACGCAGTATTTT. Full variable domain (rest looked up from reference TRBV5-6 and TRBJ2-3): DAGVTQSPTHLIKTRGQQVTLRCSPKSGHDTVSWYQQALGQGPQFIFQYYEEEERQRGNFPDRFSGHQFPNYSSELNVNALLLGDSALYLCASSREGGLADTQYFGPGTRLTVL.